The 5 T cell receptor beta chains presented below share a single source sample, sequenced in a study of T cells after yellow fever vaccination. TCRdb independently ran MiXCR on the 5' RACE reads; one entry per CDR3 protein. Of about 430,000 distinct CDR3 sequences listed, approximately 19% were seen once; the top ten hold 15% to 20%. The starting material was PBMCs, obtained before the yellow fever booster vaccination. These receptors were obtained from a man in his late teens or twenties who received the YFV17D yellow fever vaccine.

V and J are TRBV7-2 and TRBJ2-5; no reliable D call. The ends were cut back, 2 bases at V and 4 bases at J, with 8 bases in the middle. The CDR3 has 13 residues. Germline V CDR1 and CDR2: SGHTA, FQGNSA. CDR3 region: CASSLRYTETQYF. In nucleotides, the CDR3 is TGTGCCAGCAGCTTACGCTATACAGAGACCCAGTACTTC.

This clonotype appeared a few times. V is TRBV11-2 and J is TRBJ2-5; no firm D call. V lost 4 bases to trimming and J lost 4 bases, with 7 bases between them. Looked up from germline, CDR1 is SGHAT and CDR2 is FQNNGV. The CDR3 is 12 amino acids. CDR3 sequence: CASSSALETQYF. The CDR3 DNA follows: TGTGCCAGCAGCTCGGCCTTAGAGACCCAGTACTTC.

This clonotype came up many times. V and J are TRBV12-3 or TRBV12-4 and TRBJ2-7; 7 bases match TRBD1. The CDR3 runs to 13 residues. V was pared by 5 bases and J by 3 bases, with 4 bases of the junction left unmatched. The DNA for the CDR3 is TGTGCCAGCAGTACCAGGGGGATCTACGAGCAGTACGTC. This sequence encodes CASSTRGIYEQYV.

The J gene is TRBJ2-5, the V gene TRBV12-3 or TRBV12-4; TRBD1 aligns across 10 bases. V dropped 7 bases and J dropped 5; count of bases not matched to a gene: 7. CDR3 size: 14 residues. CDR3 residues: CASTRTGGLETQYF. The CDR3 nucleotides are TGTGCCAGCACTAGGACAGGGGGTTTGGAGACCCAGTACTTC.

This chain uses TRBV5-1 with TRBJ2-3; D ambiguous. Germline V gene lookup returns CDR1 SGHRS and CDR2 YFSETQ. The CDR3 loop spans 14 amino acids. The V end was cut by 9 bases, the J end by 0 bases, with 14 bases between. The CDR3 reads CATRTAASTDTQYF. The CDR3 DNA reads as TGCGCCACCCGGACGGCTGCTAGCACAGATACGCAGTATTTT.